Listed below are T cell receptor beta chains from one sample, sequenced in a study of beta chain features in type 1 diabetes. Sequencing used immunoSEQ multiplex PCR; TCRdb keeps in-frame clones, though not all of them. The sample lists about 900,000 clones, roughly 16% occurring once. Sample: naive CD4+ T cells from blood. The receptors stem from a woman between 18 and 30 years old in good health. Each CDR3 is given with its conserved first and last residue. A D gene is named only where the DNA matches it firmly. Size is omitted from some rows. Given values are once, few, many or a class for expanded clones.

J gene,D gene,V gene,clone size,CDR3 protein,CDR3 DNA
TRBJ1-1,-,TRBV25-1,-,CASSRGTGVTNTEAFF,TGTGCCAGCTCCCGGGGTACTGGAGTTACGAACACTGAAGCTTTCTTT
TRBJ1-5,-,TRBV7-9,few,CASSLVGNVNQPQHF,TGTGCCAGCAGCTTAGTGGGGAATGTCAATCAGCCCCAGCATTTT
TRBJ2-3,TRBD1,TRBV4-3,-,CASSYGTGDADTQYF,TGCGCCAGCAGCTACGGGACAGGGGATGCAGATACGCAGTATTTT
TRBJ1-3,TRBD1,TRBV7-2,few,CASSLVGTGAGNTIYF,TGTGCCAGCAGCTTAGTGGGGACAGGGGCGGGAAACACCATATATTTT
TRBJ1-4,-,TRBV18,few,CASSEGTTNEKLFF,TGTGCCAGCTCAGAAGGCACAACTAATGAAAAACTGTTTTTT
TRBJ2-1,-,TRBV6-1,once,CASRVVFQGYNEQFF,TGTGCCAGCAGGGTAGTCTTCCAAGGCTACAATGAGCAGTTCTTC
TRBJ2-5,-,TRBV6-1,-,CASSFKINQETQYF,TGTGCCAGCAGTTTCAAAATAAATCAAGAGACCCAGTACTTC
TRBJ1-2,-,TRBV5-6,once,CASSFRRVYYGYTF,TGTGCCAGCAGCTTCCGGAGAGTCTACTATGGCTACACCTTC
TRBJ2-3,-,TRBV5-4,-,CASSFDSGTDTQYF,TGTGCCAGCAGCTTTGACAGTGGCACAGATACGCAGTATTTT
TRBJ2-3,-,TRBV2,few,CASSPTRSTDTQYF,TGTGCCAGCAGTCCCACTAGGTCTACAGATACGCAGTATTTT
TRBJ2-4,TRBD1,TRBV7-9,-,CASSVAGTALAKNIQYF,TGTGCCAGCAGCGTCGCCGGGACAGCACTAGCCAAAAACATTCAGTACTTC
TRBJ2-7,-,TRBV4-1,-,CASSQDLHYEQYF,TGCGCCAGCAGCCAAGATCTCCACTACGAGCAGTACTTC
TRBJ1-4,-,TRBV19,few,CASSINRINEKLFF,TGTGCCAGTAGTATAAACCGGATCAATGAAAAACTGTTTTTT
TRBJ2-7,-,TRBV6-1,few,CASRVYGYEQYF,TGTGCCAGCAGGGTCTACGGGTACGAGCAGTACTTC
TRBJ2-3,-,TRBV10-1,-,CASSEGGTDTQYF,TGCGCCAGCAGTGAAGGTGGAACAGATACGCAGTATTTT
TRBJ2-2,-,TRBV7-9,-,CASSHGNTGELFF,TGTGCCAGCAGCCATGGGAACACCGGGGAGCTGTTTTTT
TRBJ2-1,TRBD2,TRBV5-1,few,CASSLGLAGGTAYNEQFF,TGCGCCAGCAGCTTGGGGCTAGCGGGAGGAACCGCCTACAATGAGCAGTTCTTC
TRBJ2-5,-,TRBV28,few,CASFHRDKETQYF,TGTGCCAGCTTTCACCGGGATAAAGAGACCCAGTACTTC
TRBJ2-7,-,TRBV7-9,-,CASSNENPIREQYF,TGTGCCAGCAGCAATGAAAACCCCATAAGGGAGCAGTACTTC
TRBJ2-7,-,TRBV7-9,few,CASSAGSYEQYF,TGTGCCAGCTCGGCGGGATCCTACGAGCAGTACTTC
TRBJ2-4,-,TRBV7-9,-,CASSLYRDGKNIQYF,TGTGCCAGCAGCTTATACCGGGACGGGAAAAACATTCAGTACTTC
TRBJ1-5,-,TRBV6-5,few,CASRWTADSNQPQHF,TGTGCCAGCAGATGGACAGCCGATAGCAATCAGCCCCAGCATTTT
TRBJ1-4,-,TRBV29-1,few,CSARGHGLEKLFF,TGCAGCGCCAGGGGCCATGGCCTCGAAAAACTGTTTTTT
TRBJ1-2,-,TRBV2,few,CASSEYRESGYTF,TGTGCCAGCAGTGAGTACAGGGAAAGCGGCTACACCTTC
TRBJ1-5,TRBD1,TRBV15,-,CATSRGGGYGPQHF,TGTGCCACCAGCAGAGGAGGGGGCTATGGGCCCCAGCATTTT
TRBJ2-7,-,TRBV27,-,CASSLRDNYEQYF,TGTGCCAGCAGCCTCCGGGACAACTACGAGCAGTACTTC
TRBJ2-1,TRBD2,TRBV7-2,few,CASSLDFRLAGVSYNEQFF,TGTGCCAGCAGCTTAGATTTTCGCCTAGCGGGAGTATCCTACAATGAGCAGTTCTTC
TRBJ2-3,-,TRBV11-3,-,CASSEGGTASTDTQYF,TGTGCCAGCAGCGAAGGGGGGACAGCGAGCACAGATACGCAGTATTTT
TRBJ2-2,TRBD1,TRBV7-3,-,CASSSRGQGELFF,TGTGCCAGCAGCTCCAGGGGGCAGGGGGAGCTGTTTTTT
TRBJ1-5,-,TRBV14,few,CASSQADISNQPQHF,TGTGCCAGCAGCCAGGCAGACATTAGCAATCAGCCCCAGCATTTT
TRBJ2-6,TRBD1,TRBV27,-,CASSSGQAGANVLTF,TGTGCCAGCAGTTCAGGACAGGCTGGGGCCAACGTCCTGACTTTC
TRBJ1-1,TRBD1,TRBV6-5,few,CASSKGARNTEAFF,TGTGCCAGCAGTAAGGGGGCGCGGAACACTGAAGCTTTCTTT
TRBJ1-1,-,TRBV18,-,CASSRNRDTEAFF,TGTGCCAGCTCACGAAACAGGGACACTGAAGCTTTCTTT
TRBJ2-5,-,TRBV14,-,CASSTQMGETQYF,TGTGCCAGCAGCACACAGATGGGGGAGACCCAGTACTTC
TRBJ1-2,TRBD1,TRBV6-5,-,CASKGQVFSGYTF,TGTGCCAGCAAGGGACAGGTTTTCTCTGGCTACACCTTC
TRBJ2-1,TRBD2,TRBV7-2,-,CASSMTSQYYNEQFF,TGTGCCAGCAGCATGACTAGCCAGTACTACAATGAGCAGTTCTTC
TRBJ2-7,-,TRBV21-1,few,CASSGTGDYEQYF,TGTGCCAGCTCCGGGACAGGGGATTACGAGCAGTACTTC
TRBJ2-3,TRBD1,TRBV2,few,CASTLGQGPDTQYF,TGTGCCAGCACCCTAGGACAGGGCCCAGATACGCAGTATTTT
TRBJ2-7,-,TRBV5-1,few,CASSLVQGIPEQYF,TGCGCCAGCAGCTTGGTCCAGGGGATCCCCGAGCAGTACTTC
TRBJ2-5,-,TRBV6-1,once,CAISTDSRETQYF,TGTGCCATCAGTACGGACTCCCGAGAGACCCAGTACTTC
TRBJ2-2,-,TRBV4-3,few,CASSQESQDTGELFF,TGCGCCAGCAGCCAAGAGAGCCAGGACACCGGGGAGCTGTTTTTT
TRBJ2-7,-,TRBV11-2,-,CASSSLTRSYEQYF,TGTGCCAGCAGCTCGTTAACTAGATCCTACGAGCAGTACTTC
TRBJ2-1,-,TRBV5-1,few,CASSLAPASSYNEQFF,TGCGCCAGCAGCTTGGCCCCAGCCAGCTCCTACAATGAGCAGTTCTTC
TRBJ2-2,-,TRBV7-2,-,CASSLAPLLVMNTGELFF,TGTGCCAGCAGCTTAGCTCCTTTACTAGTTATGAACACCGGGGAGCTGTTTTTT
TRBJ1-5,-,TRBV19,-,CASNILGGNQPQHF,TGTGCCAGTAATATCCTAGGCGGCAATCAGCCCCAGCATTTT
TRBJ2-3,-,TRBV11-3,-,CASSLDLSGTQYF,TGTGCCAGCAGCTTAGATCTATCGGGCACGCAGTATTTT
TRBJ2-3,TRBD1,TRBV5-1,few,CASSDGAGGADTQYF,TGCGCCAGCAGCGATGGGGCAGGGGGTGCAGATACGCAGTATTTT
TRBJ2-2,-,TRBV11-2,-,CASSLLQGAIAGELFF,TGTGCCAGCAGCTTACTTCAAGGGGCAATAGCCGGGGAGCTGTTTTTT
TRBJ2-3,-,TRBV18,few,CASSPTADTSTDTQYF,TGTGCCAGCTCACCGACGGCAGACACTAGCACAGATACGCAGTATTTT
TRBJ1-5,-,TRBV15,-,CATGGASNQPQHF,TGTGCCACCGGGGGCGCGAGCAATCAGCCCCAGCATTTT
TRBJ2-1,-,TRBV2,few,CASSEEETSYNEQFF,TGTGCCAGCAGTGAAGAAGAGACCTCCTACAATGAGCAGTTCTTC
TRBJ1-1,-,TRBV5-1,-,CASSTAVNTEAFF,TGCGCCAGCAGCACTGCAGTGAACACTGAAGCTTTCTTT
TRBJ2-1,-,TRBV18,-,CASSPPGDDEQFF,TGTGCCAGCTCACCACCTGGCGACGATGAGCAGTTCTTC
TRBJ2-7,TRBD2,TRBV7-2,-,CASSLMGVLAGTYEQYF,TGTGCCAGCAGCTTAATGGGTGTCCTAGCGGGGACGTACGAGCAGTACTTC
TRBJ2-3,-,TRBV6-5,-,CASSDSRDTQYF,TGTGCCAGCAGCGATAGCAGAGATACGCAGTATTTT